A single sample gave rise to the 6 T cell receptor beta chains below, sequenced in a study of T cells in Graves' hyperthyroidism and ophthalmopathy. RNA transcripts yielded amplified TCR beta CDR3 regions. Carried out on the TCR CDR3, a first-round RT-PCR used the HTBI primer set. TCRdb independently ran MiXCR on the multiplex PCR reads; one entry per CDR3 protein. Here the sample spans around 620,000 distinct CDR3 sequences, more than 13% being singletons. The sequenced sample consisted of blood. These receptors were obtained from a young woman with Graves' ophthalmopathy.

This clonotype has ten or more counts. The rearrangement uses TRBV7-8 and TRBJ2-3; D not resolved. Germline V CDR1 and CDR2: SGHVS, FQNEAQ. With 3 bases removed from V and 2 bases from J, the gap between germline ends came to 9 bases. The CDR3 length is 14 residues. CDR3 sequence: CASSFGPNTDTQYF. The CDR3 DNA is TGTGCCAGCAGCTTCGGACCGAACACAGATACGCAGTATTTT.

At least ten counts were recorded for this clonotype. The chain uses TRBV7-2 and TRBJ1-1; D is unclear. V shed 7 bases and J shed 8 bases, with 11 bases lying between them. The CDR3 sequence is 11 residues long. Germline assignment: CDR1 SGHTA and CDR2 FQGNSA. CDR3 bases: TGTGCCAGCACGCAGACGGTCGAAGCTTTCTTT. Protein: CASTQTVEAFF.

This clonotype was found a few times. The genes are TRBV6-2 or TRBV6-3 and TRBJ2-2; perhaps TRBD2 as D (6 bases). This CDR3 is built from 12 residues. With 2 bases removed from V and 8 bases from J, the gap between germline ends came to 6 bases. Germline V gene sequence: CDR1 MNHEY, CDR2 SVGEGT. The CDR3 loop is CASSYGRGELFF. CDR3 coding DNA: TGTGCCAGCAGTTACGGGAGGGGGGAGCTGTTTTTT.

There are many counts of this clonotype. The CDR3, as DNA: TGCGCCAGCAGCCCGGGTAGTCCCTACGAGCAGTACTTC. Translating gives CASSPGSPYEQYF. J is TRBJ2-7 and V is TRBV5-1; D gene uncertain. Per germline, CDR1 SGHRS and CDR2 YFSETQ. The CDR3 is made up of 13 amino acids. Trimming took off 4 bases at V and 2 bases at J, with 10 bases between the two ends.

As concerns this clonotype: One end of the junction is discordant with germline, which a read error may explain. The gene calls are TRBV6-2 or TRBV6-3 and TRBJ2-3; 8 bases match TRBD2. The CDR3 runs 14 residues. Germline CDR1 MNHEY, CDR2 SVGEGT. The DNA of the CDR3 is TGTACCAGCAGTCCACTAGCGGGCACAGATACGCAGTATTTT. This encodes CTSSPLAGTDTQYF.

This clonotype showed up just a few times. Here the CDR3 reads CASNPTGVGEQYF. CDR3 DNA sequence: TGTGCCAGCAATCCGACAGGGGTAGGCGAGCAGTACTTC. The V call is TRBV12-3 or TRBV12-4, the J call TRBJ2-7, with 8 bases aligning to TRBD1. V shed 7 bases and J 6 bases; nucleotides not matched to a gene: 8. This CDR3 is 13 amino acids long.